These T cell receptor beta chains were read from a single sample in a study of early T cells in non-severe SARS-CoV-2 infection. TCRdb redid the calling of the 5' RACE reads with MiXCR, one entry per CDR3 protein. The repertoire holds some 29,000 distinct CDR3 sequences, with around 5% as singletons. The sequenced material came from whole blood. The receptors stem from an adult who was a healthcare worker with PCR-confirmed SARS-CoV-2 infection or an uninfected control (not recorded which). Each CDR3 is given with its conserved first and last residue. Each record gives: CDR3 DNA, CDR3 protein, D gene, V gene, clone size, CDR3 length, J gene. A D gene is named only where the DNA matches it firmly. Clone size is given for some rows only: seen once, a few or many times, or a class if the clone is expanded.

TGTGCCAGCAGTTACACCAACACAGATACGCAGTATTTT,CASSYTNTDTQYF,NA,TRBV6-2/TRBV6-3,many,13,TRBJ2-3
TGCGCCAGCAGCCAACAAAGAAGGGAGAAGGGGATTAGGAAGGATGAGCAGTTCTTC,CASSQQRREKGIRKDEQFF,NA,TRBV4-1,many,19,TRBJ2-1
TGCGCCAGCAGCCATAGCGGCCAAGGCACAGATACGCAGTATTTT,CASSHSGQGTDTQYF,NA,TRBV4-1,many,15,TRBJ2-3
TGTGCCAGCTCACCATTGTTTACAGGGGGGAACGGCAATGAGCAGTTCTTC,CASSPLFTGGNGNEQFF,TRBD1,TRBV18,many,17,TRBJ2-1
TGTGCCAGCAGCCCCGGGGGGCACTCCTACGAGCAGTACTTC,CASSPGGHSYEQYF,NA,TRBV6-5,many,14,TRBJ2-7
TGCGCCAGCAGCTTAGAAAGCGGGGTCAGCACAGATACGCAGTATTTT,CASSLESGVSTDTQYF,TRBD2,TRBV5-1,many,16,TRBJ2-3
TGTGCCAGCAGAATGGGGGGTATTACTGCTGAAGCTTTCTTT,CASRMGGITAEAFF,NA,TRBV6-1,many,14,TRBJ1-1
TGTGCCAGCAGTTTATTGTCGGGGGATCTGAACTATGGCTACACCTTC,CASSLLSGDLNYGYTF,NA,TRBV28,few,16,TRBJ1-2
TGCAGTGCGCCGAGACAGGGGTTGAACACTGAAGCTTTCTTT,CSAPRQGLNTEAFF,TRBD1,TRBV20-1,NA,14,TRBJ1-1
TGTGCCAGCAGCTATCAGGGTGAGCAGTTCTTC,CASSYQGEQFF,NA,TRBV7-8,few,11,TRBJ2-1